The 4 T cell receptor beta chains below were found in one sample sequenced in a study of T cell changes during pregnancy in multiple sclerosis. Assay: immunoSEQ multiplex PCR; the TCRdb copy retains only in-frame clones and omits some. The sample has more than 70,000 clones, around 93% seen once. The sequencing used peripheral blood, collected before pregnancy. These receptors originate from a female donor with multiple sclerosis, enrolled in a pregnancy study.

The chain recombines TRBV9 with TRBJ1-4; no firm D call. The CDR3 spans 15 residues. CDR1 SGDLS and CDR2 YYNGEE come from the germline V gene. Trimming took 3 bases from V and 8 from J, leaving 17 bases between them. The CDR3 DNA sequence: TGTGCCAGCAGCGCACGGACTGGGAGCGTGGAAAAACTGTTTTTT. It codes for CASSARTGSVEKLFF. Filled out from reference TRBV9 and TRBJ1-4, the complete variable domain reads DSGVTQTPKHLITATGQRVTLRCSPRSGDLSVYWYQQSLDQGLQFLIQYYNGEERAKGNILERFSAQQFPDLHSELNLSSLELGDSALYFCASSARTGSVEKLFFGSGTQLSVL.

The chain carries TRBV18 and TRBJ1-2; possible D gene TRBD1, 5 bases. CDR1 is KGHSH and CDR2 is LQKENI in the germline V gene. Trimming shortened V by 6 bases and J by 2 bases, and 13 bases separated the two germline ends. The CDR3 is 14 residues long. The CDR3 DNA follows: TGTGCCAGCTCCCCCGCAAAGGGGAACTATGGCTACACCTTC. This sequence encodes CASSPAKGNYGYTF.

Comment on this clone: Mismatch with germline at one junction end may stem from a read error. The chain uses TRBV18 and TRBJ2-3; TRBD2 matches at 9 bases. The CDR3 has 14 residues. Germline V gene lookup returns CDR1 KGHSH and CDR2 LQKENI. The CDR3: CATSPQRGADTQYF. The CDR3 DNA is TGTGCCACCTCACCCCAGCGGGGGGCAGATACGCAGTATTTT.

The rearrangement links TRBV7-9 to TRBJ2-3; D call uncertain. V was clipped by 0 bases and J by 6 bases, with 4 bases between them. CDR1 and CDR2 from the germline V gene are SEHNR and FQNEAQ (reference sequence). The CDR3 consists of 12 residues. CDR3 nucleotide sequence: TGTGCCAGCAGCTTAGCGGCCGATACGCAGTATTTT. Residues: CASSLAADTQYF.